This T cell receptor (beta chain) emerged from a study of PD-L1 blockade in urothelial cancer. Looking at the study overall: Samples of blood were analyzed 3 weeks (second dose) and 6 weeks after treatment start. Regarding the study as a whole: Below-median blood TCR clonality before treatment forecast better survival. Durable-benefit patients expanded tumor-associated blood clones more at 3 weeks.

Here immunoSEQ multiplex PCR was the method, and the copy in TCRdb shows in-frame clones only, minus some. Among roughly 110,000 clones listed, 85% to 95% were seen once. V lost 4 bases and J lost 8, with 12 bases in between. Germline CDR1 SGHDT, CDR2 YYEEEE. The CDR3 contains 12 residues. As concerns this clone: Its antigen is unidentified.

Time point of the sample: peripheral blood 6 weeks after treatment start. V usage is TRBV5-6 and J usage is TRBJ1-2; D gene unclear. The material sequenced was PBMCs, taken around atezolizumab (anti-PD-L1) treatment. This receptor was taken from a man in his 60s with urothelial cancer. CDR3 nucleotide sequence: TGTGCCAGCAGCCCTGTATCCGGGGGCTACACCTTC. Protein sequence: CASSPVSGGYTF.